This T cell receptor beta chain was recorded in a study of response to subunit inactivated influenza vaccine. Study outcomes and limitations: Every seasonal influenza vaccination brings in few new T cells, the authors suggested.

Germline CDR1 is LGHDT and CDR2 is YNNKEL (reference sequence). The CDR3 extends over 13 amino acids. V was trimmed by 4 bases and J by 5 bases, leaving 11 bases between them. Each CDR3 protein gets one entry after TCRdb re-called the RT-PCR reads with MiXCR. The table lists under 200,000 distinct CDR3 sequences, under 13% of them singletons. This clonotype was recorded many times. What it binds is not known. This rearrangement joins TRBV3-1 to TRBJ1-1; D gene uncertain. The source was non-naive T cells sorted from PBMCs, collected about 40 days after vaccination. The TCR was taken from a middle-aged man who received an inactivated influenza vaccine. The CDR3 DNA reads TGTGCCAGCAGCCTCGACTCCAGGACTGAAGCTTTCTTT. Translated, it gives CASSLDSRTEAFF.